What follows is one TCR beta chain and its context. Generated by immunoSEQ multiplex PCR, the TCRdb table keeps only in-frame clones and is missing some. The profile shows 1,400,000 or so clones, about 98.5% of them singletons. The sample is drawn from a study of shared clonotypes between healthy human individuals. The CDR3 runs to 16 residues. CDR1 and CDR2 from the germline V gene are LGHNA and YSLEER. V gave up 1 base and J gave up 8 bases; unmatched junction bases: 7. This clonotype was sampled from a man aged 25-45 years in good health. The chain is built from TRBV4-3 and TRBJ2-2; 10 bases agree with TRBD2. Sequencing was done on a sample of naive CD4+ T cells sorted from blood. Subset given: CD45RA+ positively selected. CDR3 nucleotides: TGCGCCAGCAGCCAAGGAGCGGGAGGGCCTATAGGGGAGCTGTTTTTT. Translated: CASSQGAGGPIGELFF.